These 14 T cell receptor beta chains were all obtained from the same sample, sequenced in a study of technical replicates of blood from several donors. Generated by immunoSEQ multiplex PCR, the TCRdb table keeps only in-frame clones and is missing some. The data hold around 80,000 clones, with 95% to 98% observed a single time. What was sequenced was T cells isolated from PBMCs. The receptor set was obtained from a human donor in good health.

This chain connects TRBV12-5 to TRBJ2-5; D possibly corresponds to TRBD1 (7 bases). CDR1 LGHNT and CDR2 FRNRAP come from the germline V gene. Trimming pared 0 bases from V and 8 bases from J, leaving 19 bases between. This CDR3 has 16 amino acids. The CDR3 region has the DNA TGTGCTAGTGGTTTGGTACTTGGGCAGGGGGGACGTACCCAGTACTTC. It yields the protein CASGLVLGQGGRTQYF.

V and J are TRBV2 and TRBJ2-5; D may be TRBD2 (5 bases). Germline V CDR1 and CDR2: SNHLY, FYNNEI. This CDR3 contains 15 residues. V was clipped by 7 bases and J by 2 bases, with 17 bases between them. The CDR3 bases are TGTGCCAGCACCGGGAAAGGGAGCAGACAAGAGACCCAGTACTTC. This gives the protein CASTGKGSRQETQYF. Complete variable domain (other parts from reference TRBV2 and TRBJ2-5): EPEVTQTPSHQVTQMGQEVILRCVPISNHLYFYWYRQILGQKVEFLVSFYNNEISEKSEIFDDQFSVERPDGSNFTLKIRSTKLEDSAMYFCASTGKGSRQETQYFGPGTRLLVL.

This chain joins TRBV11-3 and TRBJ2-5; no reliable D call. CDR1 and CDR2 from the germline V gene are SGHNT and YENEEA. The CDR3 covers 14 residues. Trimming shortened V by 1 base and J by 2 bases, and 8 bases separated the two germline ends. This chain's CDR3 is CASSLVRSQETQYF. The CDR3 nucleotides read TGTGCCAGCAGCTTAGTTCGTTCTCAAGAGACCCAGTACTTC.

This rearrangement joins TRBV6-5 to TRBJ1-5, with a possible D match to TRBD1 (5 bases). V lost 5 bases, J lost 2 bases, and 10 bases lay in between. The CDR3 is 14 amino acids. Looked up from germline, CDR1 is MNHEY and CDR2 is SVGAGI. The chain's CDR3 is CASSAGQGNQPQHF. The CDR3 DNA follows: TGTGCCAGCAGTGCAGGGCAGGGCAATCAGCCCCAGCATTTT.

This rearrangement joins TRBV19 to TRBJ1-4, with a tentative D call TRBD1 (5 bases). The CDR3 is 12 amino acids. Deletions cut 5 bases from V and 8 bases from J, with 9 bases between. Germline V gene lookup returns CDR1 LNHDA and CDR2 SQIVND (reference sequence). The CDR3, as DNA: TGTGCCAGTAGTCAGGGTACCGAAAAACTGTTTTTT. This codes for CASSQGTEKLFF.

The chain is built from TRBV4-1 and TRBJ2-6, with 9 bases identical to TRBD2. Germline-derived CDR1 and CDR2 are MGHRA and YSYEKL. V lost 4 bases and J lost 0; bases outside the gene matches: 7. The CDR3 runs 18 residues. The chain's CDR3 is CASSLEGLAYSGANVLTF. CDR3 DNA: TGCGCCAGCAGCCTAGAGGGACTAGCATACTCTGGGGCCAACGTCCTGACTTTC.

The chain combines TRBV7-9 with TRBJ1-6; D uncertain. Germline V gives CDR1 SEHNR, CDR2 FQNEAQ (reference sequence). V dropped 1 base and J dropped 0 bases, with 10 bases sitting between them. The CDR3 spans 17 residues. CDR3 DNA: TGTGCCAGCAGCTTAGATTCCGTGAGCTCCTATAATTCACCCCTCCACTTT. It is translated as CASSLDSVSSYNSPLHF.

The chain carries TRBV4-1 and TRBJ2-5, with 8 nucleotides matching TRBD2. The CDR3 sequence is 20 residues long. Germline-derived CDR1 and CDR2 are MGHRA and YSYEKL. V trimming: 0 bases; J trimming: 5 bases; junction bases outside the gene matches: 20. The CDR3 bases are TGCGCCAGCAGCCAAGAGTTTGCGAAAGGCGGGGGGACAAGGGGGGAGACCCAGTACTTC. Its translation is CASSQEFAKGGGTRGETQYF.

The V gene is TRBV9, the J gene TRBJ2-3, with a possible D match to TRBD1 (5 bases). The CDR3 is made up of 15 amino acids. Germline-derived CDR1 and CDR2 are SGDLS and YYNGEE. Trimming stripped 4 bases from V and 3 bases from J, with 15 bases between. The CDR3 here is CASSTRQRITDTQYF. The CDR3 nucleotides are TGTGCCAGCAGCACCAGACAGCGAATAACAGATACGCAGTATTTT.

The genes are TRBV11-2 and TRBJ2-1, with a tentative D call TRBD1 (5 bases). The CDR3 extends over 15 amino acids. With 1 base removed from V and 6 bases from J, the gap between germline ends came to 13 bases. In germline, CDR1 is SGHAT, CDR2 FQNNGV. The chain's CDR3 is CASSLGQGRLNEQFF. As DNA, the CDR3 is TGTGCCAGCAGCTTAGGGCAGGGTCGGCTCAATGAGCAGTTCTTC.

This clone was counted once. The chain combines TRBV7-8 with TRBJ2-3, with TRBD2 matching 13 bases. The CDR3 loop spans 15 amino acids. Losses at the gene ends were 5 bases for V and 4 bases for J; bases not matched to a gene: 3. CDR1 is SGHVS and CDR2 is FQNEAQ in the germline V gene. The CDR3 DNA follows: TGTGCCAGCAGCGGCACTAGCGGGGGGGCAGATACGCAGTATTTT. It codes for CASSGTSGGADTQYF. The whole variable domain, filled in from reference TRBV7-8 and TRBJ2-3, reads GAGVSQSPRYKVAKRGQDVALRCDPISGHVSLFWYQQALGQGPEFLTYFQNEAQLDKSGLPSDRFFAERPEGSVSTLKIQRTQQEDSAVYLCASSGTSGGADTQYFGPGTRLTVL.

This rearrangement joins TRBV11-2 to TRBJ2-7, with D unclear. V was shortened by 5 bases and J by 2 bases, with 13 bases between the two germline ends. This CDR3 is 14 amino acids long. From germline, CDR1 is SGHAT and CDR2 FQNNGV. The CDR3 DNA follows: TGTGCCAGCAGCCTAGGAAGTGGAGCCTACGAGCAGTACTTC. Protein: CASSLGSGAYEQYF.

V usage is TRBV21-1 and J usage is TRBJ2-7; TRBD2, as called in the table, went unchecked against the DNA. TRBV21-1 is marked as a pseudogene. CDR3 size: 18 residues. CDR3: CASSKDGFWGGRQYEQYF. The CDR3 DNA follows: TGTGCCAGCAGCAAAGATGGGTTTTGGGGCGGGAGACAATACGAGCAGTACTTC.

This clone came up once. The chain combines TRBV11-2 with TRBJ2-2, with a weak D call TRBD1 (6 bases). This CDR3 is 15 amino acids long. The germline V and J ends were trimmed by 5 bases and 2 bases, with 12 bases remaining between them. Germline-derived CDR1 and CDR2 are SGHAT and FQNNGV. The CDR3 bases are TGTGCCAGCAGCCCAAACAGGGCCAACACCGGGGAGCTGTTTTTT. Its translation: CASSPNRANTGELFF.